This T cell receptor (beta chain) appears in the sequencing data of a study of T cell responses to AZD1222 COVID-19 vaccine (dated by TCRdb to about 2021). About the full investigation: TCR sequencing was performed for some 250 trial participants, of whom about 200 were given two doses of AZD1222 and some 26 were given two doses of MenACWY control vaccine. Trial participants were enrolled by age into subgroups of 18-55, 56-69 and 70-plus years, and around 150, 28 and 57 TCR-sequenced participants, respectively, were included in these subgroups. Overall study outcomes, separate from this receptor: No day 14 peak-response samples were available, so repertoires were characterized only after the peak T cell response. A significant rise in spike-specific TCR breadth and depth was observed after two AZD1222 doses relative to day 0 and relative to MenACWY recipients. Reportedly, close to half of the unique spike-specific TCRs recognized epitopes lying outside the regions that are mutated in the B.1.351 and B.1.1.7 variants. In the small 56-69-year group, the increase in depth fell short of significance, most likely because of low power. Participants were mostly white British and included more females than males, and it was suggested by the authors that clonal diversity may have been underestimated. Conclusions about previously exposed vaccinees were limited because only six AZD1222 recipients were SARS-CoV-2 seropositive at baseline. Vaccine-associated CD4 TCRs spanned the whole spike protein, with dominant responses in regions 160-218 and 743-854.

The CDR3 regions of human TCRbeta chains were analyzed by immunosequencing. The paper's data handling went like this. TCRs in the repertoires were matched against a reference library of SARS-CoV-2-specific TCRs that had been generated with the MIRA antigen-specificity platform. Breadth was defined as the fraction of unique TCRs that were SARS-CoV-2-associated. Depth was defined as the fraction of total T cells that were SARS-CoV-2-associated. Using the MIRA data, each spike-specific TCR was assigned both to the spike region to which the TCR was reactive and to a CD4 or CD8 class. Log10-transformed breadth and depth values were compared by one-way ANOVA with Sidak's multiple comparisons tests. TCRdb carries this immuneACCESS record with in-frame sequences only. Its versions omit some clonotypes, under half of them owing to an unresolved V gene in the studies checked, with the rest unexplained. V, J and clone size reflect that table, while D and trimming were determined from the DNA. Recorded for this sample are 100,000 to 120,000 clones; 89% of them occurred a single time. The ten top clones hold around 45% of the sample.

On this clone itself: Its specific antigen is unknown. It has no much larger one-base neighbor in the sample; base qualities were not kept.

The time point label, as the study defines it: about 28 days (+/-7) after the second vaccine dose. Because spike-specific TCR depth and breadth did not differ between the two schedules, AZD1222 recipients who got a second dose at roughly 4 weeks were pooled with those who got a second dose at roughly 12 weeks. Vaccinee samples came from UK trials COV001 and COV002, including a single-blind randomized controlled phase 2/3 trial of AZD1222 (ChAdOx1 nCoV-19) in healthy adults. Trial participant PBMC samples were collected at day 0 and day 28 after the second dose for TCRbeta chain sequencing. The germline V gene provides CDR1 SGHRS and CDR2 YFSETQ. V is clipped by 1 base and J by 0 bases, and the sequence between their germline boundaries is 8 bases long. Reading from cysteine to phenylalanine, the CDR3 counts 14 amino acids. The entry retains the CDR3 DNA only, 42 bases that are in frame from base 1.

The specimen was peripheral blood, collected 28 days after the second AZD1222 dose. The sequence came from an adult who received the AZD1222 COVID-19 vaccine. Here the chain combines TRBV5-1 and TRBJ2-7; the D gene assignment is ambiguous. The CDR3 region: CASSLLGSSYEQYF. In nucleotides, the sequence is TGCGCCAGCAGCTTGTTAGGGTCCTCCTACGAGCAGTACTTC.